Detailed here is one TCR beta chain. The sample belongs to a study of blood T cell repertoires in COVID-19. Germline CDR1 KGHSH, CDR2 LQKENI. CDR3 length: 14 amino acids. V was cut by 3 bases and J by 7 bases, with 13 bases left in between. TCRdb keeps only in-frame clones here, not all; method: immunoSEQ multiplex PCR. Of around 120,000 clones in the sample, 80% were seen once. The V gene is TRBV18, the J gene TRBJ2-1, with D perhaps TRBD2 (6 bases). The sequence derives from a man in his 70s with acute or convalescent COVID-19. The specimen sequenced was peripheral blood. The CDR3 protein is CASSPKTSQNEQFF. Here the CDR3 DNA reads TGTGCCAGCTCACCGAAGACTAGTCAGAATGAGCAGTTCTTC. The variable domain in full, with the rest retrieved from reference TRBV18 and TRBJ2-1, is NAGVMQNPRHLVRRRGQEARLRCSPMKGHSHVYWYRQLPEEGLKFMVYLQKENIIDESGMPKERFSAEFPKEGPSILRIQQVVRGDSAAYFCASSPKTSQNEQFFGPGTRLTVL.